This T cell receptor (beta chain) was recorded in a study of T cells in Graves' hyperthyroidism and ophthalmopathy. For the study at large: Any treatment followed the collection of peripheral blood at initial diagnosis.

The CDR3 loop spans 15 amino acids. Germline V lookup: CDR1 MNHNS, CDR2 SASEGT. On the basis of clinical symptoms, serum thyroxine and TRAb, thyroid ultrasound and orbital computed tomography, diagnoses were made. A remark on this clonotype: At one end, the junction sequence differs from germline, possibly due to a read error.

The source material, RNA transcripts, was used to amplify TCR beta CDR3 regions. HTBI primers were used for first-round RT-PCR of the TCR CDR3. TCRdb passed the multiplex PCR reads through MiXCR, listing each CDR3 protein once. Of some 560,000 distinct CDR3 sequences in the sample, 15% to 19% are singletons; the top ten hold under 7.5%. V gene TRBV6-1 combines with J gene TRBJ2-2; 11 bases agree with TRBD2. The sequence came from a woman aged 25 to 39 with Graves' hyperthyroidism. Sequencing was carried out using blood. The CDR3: CASSRTSGWTGELLF. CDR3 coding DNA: TGTGCCAGCAGTCGGACTAGCGGGTGGACCGGGGAGCTGCTTTTT.